A single sample is the source of the 31 T cell receptor beta chains below, sequenced in a study of shared clonotypes between healthy human individuals (TCRdb year 2020). The library relied on the immunoSEQ multiplex PCR assay. Imported from immuneACCESS, the table was reduced by TCRdb to in-frame sequences with V and J called. These copies leave out some clones; in studies compared against another copy, an unresolved V gene accounts for under half, and the cause of the remainder is not known. The sample table shows about 1.9 million clones, and around 93% are seen once. More than 1.5% of the sample belongs to the ten largest clones. For the CD8 naive samples, CD45RO-negative cells were positively selected for CCR7, yielding a CD45RA+CCR7+ population from which TemRA cells were excluded. The sample comprised naive CD8+ T cells from PBMCs. Taken with the paper, the label for cell subset or site translates to: CD45RA+CCR7+. The receptors were gathered from a man younger than 35 in good health. Some clones in this sample may be carry-over from other donors' samples.

The chain joins TRBV27 to TRBJ2-1, with TRBD2 matching over 7 bases. Germline V CDR1 and CDR2: MNHEY, SMNVEV (reference sequence). The ends lost 7 bases at V and 2 bases at J; junction bases unmatched: 8. This CDR3 has 15 residues. CDR3 residues: CASILMAGAYNEQFF. CDR3 nucleotide sequence: TGTGCCAGCATTCTTATGGCGGGAGCCTACAATGAGCAGTTCTTC.

About this clone: Other DNA sequences in the same sample also yield this CDR3. The rearrangement links TRBV9 to TRBJ2-1, with D unclear. CDR3 length: 12 residues. With 2 bases removed from V and 4 bases from J, the gap between germline ends came to 4 bases. Germline lookup yields CDR1 SGDLS and CDR2 YYNGEE. In DNA, the CDR3 is TGTGCCAGCAGCGTGGGGTACAATGAGCAGTTCTTC. It yields the protein CASSVGYNEQFF. Combining the CDR3 with reference TRBV9 and TRBJ2-1 gives the whole variable domain DSGVTQTPKHLITATGQRVTLRCSPRSGDLSVYWYQQSLDQGLQFLIQYYNGEERAKGNILERFSAQQFPDLHSELNLSSLELGDSALYFCASSVGYNEQFFGPGTRLTVL.

The chain couples TRBV6-5 to TRBJ2-3; maybe TRBD2 (5 bases). The CDR3 sequence is 15 residues long. CDR1 is MNHEY, CDR2 SVGAGI, per germline. The V end lost 6 bases, the J end lost 4 bases, and 17 bases lay between the germline ends. CDR3 coding DNA: TGTGCCAGCAGCTCGAGCGGTAACCCCCCAGATACGCAGTATTTT. Translated, it gives CASSSSGNPPDTQYF.

CDR3 DNA: TGTGCCAGCAGTGCCACGACAGTTGGGGGTGAAAAACTGTTTTTT. This gives the protein CASSATTVGGEKLFF. The chain links TRBV6-1 to TRBJ1-4; possible D gene TRBD1, 5 bases. This CDR3 spans 15 amino acids. V dropped 4 bases and J dropped 7 bases, with 16 bases sitting between them. CDR1 MNHNS and CDR2 SASEGT come from the germline V gene.

This chain links TRBV6-1 with TRBJ2-7; TRBD2 aligns across 7 bases. Germline CDR1 and CDR2: MNHNS and SASEGT. After removal of 4 bases from V and 4 bases from J, the junction contained 4 bases not matched to a gene. This CDR3 comprises 13 residues. The CDR3 DNA follows: TGTGCCAGCAGTGCAGCGGGACTTTACGAGCAGTACTTC. Protein: CASSAAGLYEQYF.

This clone was counted only a few times. V is TRBV7-9 and J is TRBJ1-2, with D tentatively TRBD1 (6 bases). Germline-derived CDR1 and CDR2 are SEHNR and FQNEAQ (reference sequence). With 6 bases removed from V and 6 bases from J, the gap between germline ends came to 17 bases. This CDR3 comprises 14 residues. CDR3: CASRPGGQWDGYTF. The DNA of the CDR3 is TGTGCCAGCAGACCAGGTGGACAGTGGGATGGCTACACCTTC.

The V and J genes are TRBV7-9 and TRBJ1-6; D call uncertain. Trimming stripped 5 bases from V and 0 bases from J, with 11 bases between. Germline CDR1 SEHNR, CDR2 FQNEAQ (reference sequence). This CDR3 comprises 16 residues. The CDR3 reads CASSPDLSSYNSPLHF. The CDR3 DNA follows: TGTGCCAGCAGCCCGGACCTAAGCTCCTATAATTCACCCCTCCACTTT. The variable domain in full, with the rest retrieved from reference TRBV7-9 and TRBJ1-6, is DTGVSQNPRHKITKRGQNVTFRCDPISEHNRLYWYRQTLGQGPEFLTYFQNEAQLEKSRLLSDRFSAERPKGSFSTLEIQRTEQGDSAMYLCASSPDLSSYNSPLHFGNGTRLTVT.

J is TRBJ2-7 and V is TRBV4-1, with D tentatively TRBD1 (6 bases). Germline V gives CDR1 MGHRA, CDR2 YSYEKL. V gave up 1 base and J gave up 4 bases, with 17 bases separating them. The CDR3 is 16 amino acids. DNA for the CDR3: TGCGCCAGCAGCCAAGCGTTGGCGACAGGCCGGTACGAGCAGTACTTC. Amino acids: CASSQALATGRYEQYF.

In regard to this clone: The sample holds other DNA sequences that translate to the same CDR3. The rearrangement joins TRBV4-3 to TRBJ2-7, with D possibly matching TRBD1 (5 bases). V lost 0 bases, J lost 3 bases, and 9 bases lay in between. Per germline, CDR1 LGHNA and CDR2 YSLEER. The CDR3 runs to 14 residues. In DNA form, the CDR3 reads TGCGCCAGCAGCCAAGATCTAGGGGTCTACGAGCAGTACTTC. Its protein is CASSQDLGVYEQYF.

This clone showed up just once. The J gene is TRBJ2-7, the V gene TRBV15; 10 positions match TRBD2. Per germline, CDR1 LNHNV and CDR2 YYDKDF (reference sequence). The ends lost 1 base at V and 5 bases at J; junction bases unmatched: 5. CDR3 length: 15 amino acids. The CDR3 sequence is CATSRGSGLADEQYF. CDR3 nucleotides: TGTGCCACCAGCAGAGGATCAGGACTAGCGGACGAGCAGTACTTC.

This chain joins TRBV9 and TRBJ1-1; D might be TRBD1 (5 bases). The germline V gene has CDR1 SGDLS and CDR2 YYNGEE. Trimming cost V 6 bases and J 0 bases, with 15 bases left between them. The CDR3 runs to 15 residues. The CDR3 sequence: CASTPMGPLNTEAFF. For the CDR3, the DNA is TGTGCCAGCACCCCAATGGGACCGCTGAACACTGAAGCTTTCTTT.

This clone occurred a few times. The chain couples TRBV27 to TRBJ1-2, with a weak D call TRBD1 (6 bases). The CDR3 consists of 14 residues. Germline V gene data show CDR1 as MNHEY and CDR2 as SMNVEV (reference sequence). Trimming cost V 5 bases and J 4 bases, with 14 bases left between them. The CDR3 spells CASSVTGASYGYTF. Here the CDR3 DNA reads TGTGCCAGCAGTGTGACAGGCGCCAGCTATGGCTACACCTTC.

This clone was counted a single time. V is TRBV19 and J is TRBJ1-2; D may be TRBD1 (5 bases). The V end was cut by 3 bases, the J end by 2 bases, with 19 bases between. This CDR3 is built from 17 residues. Looked up from germline, CDR1 is LNHDA and CDR2 is SQIVND (reference sequence). CDR3 amino acids: CASSIWWQGVGNYGYTF. Here the CDR3 DNA reads TGTGCCAGTAGTATTTGGTGGCAGGGAGTGGGCAACTATGGCTACACCTTC. Complete variable domain (other parts from reference TRBV19 and TRBJ1-2): DGGITQSPKYLFRKEGQNVTLSCEQNLNHDAMYWYRQDPGQGLRLIYYSQIVNDFQKGDIAEGYSVSREKKESFPLTVTSAQKNPTAFYLCASSIWWQGVGNYGYTFGSGTRLTVV.

The V gene is TRBV30, the J gene TRBJ2-7; tentative D call: TRBD2 (5 bases). This CDR3 comprises 14 residues. Trimming pared 0 bases from V and 3 bases from J, leaving 12 bases between. Germline V lookup: CDR1 GTSNPN, CDR2 SVGIG (reference sequence). The CDR3 loop is CAWSVLGEFYEQYF. Here the CDR3 DNA reads TGTGCCTGGAGTGTACTGGGAGAGTTCTACGAGCAGTACTTC.

CDR3 sequence reads: CASSLRTGHEAFF. The DNA of the CDR3 is TGCGCCAGCAGCCTTCGAACCGGACACGAAGCTTTCTTT. The chain is built from TRBV4-1 and TRBJ1-1; maybe TRBD1 (5 bases). This CDR3 contains 13 residues. Trimming cost V 4 bases and J 8 bases, with 14 bases left between them. In germline, CDR1 is MGHRA, CDR2 YSYEKL.

This sequence joins TRBV21-1 and TRBJ2-1; no check of the table's D call, TRBD2, against the DNA was made. TRBV21-1 corresponds to a pseudogene. The CDR3 runs 16 residues. The CDR3 loop reads CASSKGTDAEYNEQFF. CDR3 nucleotides: TGTGCCAGCAGCAAGGGGACTGACGCCGAATACAATGAGCAGTTCTTC.

The rearrangement links TRBV27 to TRBJ2-3; unclear D gene. V lost 6 bases, J lost 7 bases, and 17 bases lay in between. This CDR3 is 14 amino acids long. Germline V gene lookup returns CDR1 MNHEY and CDR2 SMNVEV (reference sequence). The CDR3 region has the DNA TGTGCCAGCAGGGCTCTGCCCGATGGAAATACGCAGTATTTT. This translates into CASRALPDGNTQYF.

The chain has TRBV7-2 and TRBJ2-7; TRBD1 aligns across 8 bases. This CDR3 is built from 15 residues. Germline CDR1 is SGHTA and CDR2 is FQGNSA. V was pared by 5 bases and J by 5 bases, with 11 bases of the junction left unmatched. In DNA form, the CDR3 reads TGTGCCAGCAGCCCGATGTCTGGGACAGGAGACGAGCAGTACTTC. Its protein is CASSPMSGTGDEQYF.

This sequence joins TRBV7-9 and TRBJ1-2, with 12 positions matching TRBD1. The CDR3 extends over 19 amino acids. The J segment lost 1 base and the V segment lost 5 bases, leaving 14 bases of the junction unmatched. In germline, CDR1 is SEHNR, CDR2 FQNEAQ (reference sequence). The CDR3 coding sequence is TGTGCCAGCAGCCCGAGGGGTGGGACAGGGGGCTTTTTTAACTATGGCTACACCTTC. Its protein product is CASSPRGGTGGFFNYGYTF.

About this clone: Other nucleotide sequences in the sample specify the same CDR3. The chain carries TRBV6-4 and TRBJ1-2, with D possibly matching TRBD1 (5 bases). The germline V gene has CDR1 MRHNA and CDR2 SNTAGT. This CDR3 is 12 amino acids long. V gave up 3 bases and J gave up 5 bases, with 7 bases separating them. CDR3 DNA sequence: TGTGCCAGCAGTGATCGGGGGTATGGCTACACCTTC. It encodes CASSDRGYGYTF.

Comments on this clone: This CDR3 is also generated by other DNA sequences in the sample. J is TRBJ2-1 and V is TRBV7-9, with D tentatively TRBD1 (5 bases). The germline CDR1 and CDR2 sequences are SEHNR and FQNEAQ (reference sequence). CDR3 size: 12 residues. V was pared by 6 bases and J by 6 bases, with 9 bases between. This CDR3 is CASSRDSNEQFF. The CDR3 bases are TGTGCCAGCAGTCGCGACAGCAATGAGCAGTTCTTC.

This clone was recorded once. The chain has TRBV10-1 and TRBJ2-3; D remains unclear. This CDR3 contains 13 residues. From germline, CDR1 is WNHNN and CDR2 SYGVQD (reference sequence). Trimming took 2 bases from V and 6 from J, leaving 9 bases between them. The CDR3 nucleotides read TGCGCCAGCAGTGAGATCCGGAAGGATACGCAGTATTTT. Translation gives CASSEIRKDTQYF.

The chain recombines TRBV5-1 with TRBJ2-7, with 15 nucleotides matching TRBD2. The CDR3 extends over 16 amino acids. The V segment lost 4 bases and the J segment 5 bases; nucleotides outside the gene matches: 7. Germline V lookup: CDR1 SGHRS, CDR2 YFSETQ. The CDR3 protein is CASSPGLAGGLDEQYF. CDR3 DNA sequence: TGCGCCAGCAGCCCGGGACTAGCGGGAGGCCTTGACGAGCAGTACTTC.

This sequence joins TRBV5-6 and TRBJ1-3, with unresolved D. The germline V gene has CDR1 SGHDT and CDR2 YYEEEE. The CDR3 covers 17 residues. The V end was cut by 1 base, the J end by 0 bases, with 14 bases between. The CDR3 spells CASSLLSWSASGNTIYF. The CDR3, as DNA: TGTGCCAGCAGCTTGTTGTCCTGGTCCGCCTCTGGAAACACCATATATTTT.

The V gene is TRBV15, the J gene TRBJ2-7; no clear D gene. The CDR3 sequence is 14 residues long. The germline V gene encodes CDR1 LNHNV and CDR2 YYDKDF (reference sequence). V was cut by 6 bases and J by 2 bases, with 14 bases left in between. CDR3 in DNA: TGTGCCACCAGAGGCGCAGGATCCACCTACGAGCAGTACTTC. As protein: CATRGAGSTYEQYF. Based on the CDR3 plus reference TRBV15 and TRBJ2-7, the full variable domain is DAMVIQNPRYQVTQFGKPVTLSCSQTLNHNVMYWYQQKSSQAPKLLFHYYDKDFNNEADTPDNFQSRRPNTSFCFLDIRSPGLGDTAMYLCATRGAGSTYEQYFGPGTRLTVT.

This rearrangement joins TRBV29-1 to TRBJ2-7; D is uncertain. Trimming shortened V by 3 bases and J by 5 bases, and 8 bases separated the two germline ends. This CDR3 comprises 11 residues. Germline CDR1 reads SQVTM; CDR2 reads ANQGSEA. The CDR3 bases are TGCAGCGTTGAGGAGCCAAACGAGCAGTACTTC. Translated, it gives CSVEEPNEQYF.

This clone was seen a single time. The chain combines TRBV5-4 with TRBJ2-7; no clear D gene. The CDR3 runs to 13 residues. The germline V gene encodes CDR1 SGHNT and CDR2 YYREEE (reference sequence). The V and J ends lost 2 bases and 3 bases respectively, with 9 bases between them. The CDR3 DNA reads TGTGCCAGCAGCTTTCAGAAGCGCTACGAGCAGTACTTC. The encoded protein is CASSFQKRYEQYF.

The CDR3 sequence: CASSPRQMKNIQYF. The DNA of the CDR3 is TGTGCCAGCAGCCCCCGACAGATGAAAAACATTCAGTACTTC. The chain uses TRBV7-8 and TRBJ2-4, with a weak D call TRBD1 (5 bases). The CDR3 length is 14 residues. From germline, CDR1 is SGHVS and CDR2 FQNEAQ. Trimming took off 5 bases at V and 4 bases at J, with 12 bases between the two ends. Full variable domain (remainder filled in from reference TRBV7-8 and TRBJ2-4): GAGVSQSPRYKVAKRGQDVALRCDPISGHVSLFWYQQALGQGPEFLTYFQNEAQLDKSGLPSDRFFAERPEGSVSTLKIQRTQQEDSAVYLCASSPRQMKNIQYFGAGTRLSVL.

This chain uses TRBV28 with TRBJ2-2, with D hard to call. The CDR3 loop spans 13 amino acids. V was trimmed by 1 base and J by 6 bases, leaving 6 bases between them. In germline, CDR1 is MDHEN, CDR2 SYDVKM. CDR3: CASSLLGSGELFF. CDR3 coding DNA: TGTGCCAGCAGTTTATTAGGGTCCGGGGAGCTGTTTTTT.

The rearrangement joins TRBV6-5 to TRBJ2-2, with 7 bases lining up with TRBD1. In germline, CDR1 is MNHEY, CDR2 SVGAGI. The CDR3 length is 15 residues. J lost 0 bases, V lost 6 bases, and 4 bases had no gene match. DNA for the CDR3: TGTGCCAGCAGACCTGACAGGGCGAACACCGGGGAGCTGTTTTTT. Translated, it gives CASRPDRANTGELFF.

The chain links TRBV19 to TRBJ1-3; D might be TRBD1 (6 bases). V lost 3 bases, J lost 0 bases, and 12 bases lay in between. The germline V gene has CDR1 LNHDA and CDR2 SQIVND (reference sequence). There are 16 residues in the CDR3. This chain's CDR3 is CASSIGDTNSGNTIYF. CDR3 coding DNA: TGTGCCAGTAGTATCGGGGACACCAACTCTGGAAACACCATATATTTT.